The sample holds many counts of the clone carrying this T cell receptor beta chain. Its target is unknown. The sample originates from a study of CD8 T cells in ankylosing spondylitis. Points from the study as a whole: Characteristic, it appeared, of ankylosing spondylitis blood was a TCR beta motif of eight highly homologous variants.

The CDR3 has 14 residues. Germline CDR1 reads SGDLS; CDR2 reads YYNGEE. The V gene end was trimmed by 3 bases and the J gene end by 0 bases; junction bases not matched to a gene: 1. TCRdb fed the 5' RACE reads into MiXCR, producing one record per CDR3 protein. The sample contains about 220,000 distinct CDR3 sequences, 7% to 8% of which appear only once. This TCR was sampled from a male donor with ankylosing spondylitis. The genes are TRBV9 and TRBJ2-5; 8 bases match TRBD2. The material sequenced was blood, either unsorted or a sorted T cell fraction (not recorded which). This chain's CDR3 is CASSAGGYQETQYF. The CDR3 region has the DNA TGTGCCAGCAGCGCGGGGGGGTACCAAGAGACCCAGTACTTC.